This passage covers 18 T cell receptor beta chains from one sample sequenced in a study of shared clonotypes between healthy human individuals. Here immunoSEQ multiplex PCR was the method, and the copy in TCRdb shows in-frame clones only, minus some. In the table there are roughly 490,000 clones, 76% of which are singletons. Sequences were obtained from PBMCs. The receptor source for this set is a woman between 40 and 55 years old in good health. Some clones in this sample may be carry-over from other donors' samples.

The gene calls are TRBV28 and TRBJ1-5, with a tentative D call TRBD1 (5 bases). Trimming stripped 6 bases from V and 2 bases from J, with 11 bases between. The CDR3 covers 14 residues. The germline V gene has CDR1 MDHEN and CDR2 SYDVKM. The CDR3 protein is CASRPSGGNQPQHF. CDR3 sequence (DNA): TGTGCCAGCAGACCCTCGGGGGGCAATCAGCCCCAGCATTTT.

Points on this clone: Sequence at one end of the junction differs from germline and may be a read error. This chain joins TRBV30 and TRBJ2-7; TRBD1 matches at 8 bases. The CDR3 has 13 amino acids. CDR1 GTSNPN and CDR2 SVGIG come from the germline V gene (reference sequence). The CDR3 protein is CARSGTGGYEQYF. CDR3 coding DNA: TGTGCCCGGAGTGGAACAGGGGGCTACGAGCAGTACTTC.

This sequence joins TRBV18 and TRBJ2-5; no clear D gene. V shed 3 bases and J shed 1 base, with 12 bases lying between them. Per the germline V gene, CDR1 is KGHSH and CDR2 is LQKENI. The CDR3 is made up of 15 amino acids. The CDR3 DNA is TGTGCCAGCTCACCCTCCTATCAAGTCCAAGAGACCCAGTACTTC. The encoded protein is CASSPSYQVQETQYF.

The chain uses TRBV19 and TRBJ2-4, with 7 bases identical to TRBD2. The CDR3 covers 16 residues. V shed 6 bases, J shed 1 base, and the junction held 9 bases outside the gene matches. Germline V gene lookup returns CDR1 LNHDA and CDR2 SQIVND (reference sequence). The CDR3 DNA sequence: TGTGCCAGTAGGGCCCATTGGGAGGGCGCCAAAAACATTCAGTACTTC. Residues: CASRAHWEGAKNIQYF.

The rearrangement uses TRBV4-1 and TRBJ2-7; D remains unclear. The V gene lost 4 bases and the J gene lost 12 bases, with 16 bases spanning the gap. Per the germline V gene, CDR1 is MGHRA and CDR2 is YSYEKL. This CDR3 is 12 amino acids long. The CDR3 DNA reads TGCGCCAGCAGCCCCCTAGGAGAAAGTCCGTACTTC. Its translation is CASSPLGESPYF.

The table lists this clone with a few counts. In DNA, the CDR3 is TGTGCCAGCAGGAACAGGGGGTACGGGGCCAACGTCCTGACTTTC. Protein product: CASRNRGYGANVLTF. This chain connects TRBV2 to TRBJ2-6, with TRBD1 matching 8 bases. From germline, CDR1 is SNHLY and CDR2 FYNNEI. The CDR3 has 15 amino acids. Trimming at V came to 6 bases and at J to 4 bases, leaving 5 bases not matched to a gene.

V and J are TRBV5-5 and TRBJ2-1, with 7 bases that match TRBD2. The germline V gene encodes CDR1 SGHKS and CDR2 YYEKEE (reference sequence). The CDR3 runs to 16 residues. The V and J ends lost 3 bases and 1 base, in that order; junction bases with no gene match: 7. As DNA, the CDR3 is TGTGCCAGCAGCTCCCGGGGGGACCAATCCTACAATGAGCAGTTCTTC. Amino acid sequence: CASSSRGDQSYNEQFF. The full variable domain, rest sourced from reference TRBV5-5 and TRBJ2-1, is DAGVTQSPTHLIKTRGQQVTLRCSPISGHKSVSWYQQVLGQGPQFIFQYYEKEERGRGNFPDRFSARQFPNYSSELNVNALLLGDSALYLCASSSRGDQSYNEQFFGPGTRLTVL.

The chain uses TRBV2 and TRBJ1-4; TRBD1 aligns across 7 bases. Germline CDR1 reads SNHLY; CDR2 reads FYNNEI. V dropped 8 bases and J dropped 5; count of bases not matched to a gene: 8. The CDR3 loop spans 14 amino acids. The CDR3 reads CASSPGQPNEKLFF. CDR3 nucleotides: TGTGCCAGCTCACCGGGACAGCCCAATGAAAAACTGTTTTTT.

The chain joins TRBV28 to TRBJ1-5; 8 bases line up with TRBD1. J was trimmed by 5 bases and V by 6 bases; bases with no gene match: 6. CDR1 MDHEN and CDR2 SYDVKM come from the germline V gene. CDR3 length: 14 residues. CDR3 region: CASSPGTGHQPQHF. The CDR3 DNA sequence: TGTGCCAGCAGCCCCGGGACAGGTCATCAGCCCCAGCATTTT.

The rearrangement uses TRBV13 and TRBJ2-5; D call uncertain. V lost 2 bases to trimming and J lost 7 bases, with 14 bases between them. This CDR3 region has 14 residues. Germline CDR1 PRHDT, CDR2 FYEKMQ (reference sequence). For the CDR3, the DNA is TGTGCCAGCAGCTTATATAGCCAAGAGCGGACCCAGTACTTC. It is translated as CASSLYSQERTQYF.

The V call is TRBV7-9, the J call TRBJ1-1; 11 bases are a match to TRBD1. This CDR3 has 17 amino acids. Germline values: CDR1 SEHNR, CDR2 FQNEAQ (reference sequence). Trimming at V came to 7 bases and at J to 7 bases, leaving 17 bases not matched to a gene. As DNA, the CDR3 is TGTGCCAGCACCAAGTCTCCCAAGGACAGGGGGCTTGGTGAAGCTTTCTTT. As protein: CASTKSPKDRGLGEAFF.

This chain joins TRBV7-2 and TRBJ2-5, with unresolved D. CDR1 is SGHTA and CDR2 is FQGNSA in the germline V gene. The CDR3 loop spans 14 amino acids. Trimming left V 5 bases short and J 7 bases short, with 17 bases between. The CDR3 sequence is CASSPEVVKVTQYF. The CDR3, as DNA: TGTGCCAGCAGCCCCGAAGTAGTGAAGGTGACCCAGTACTTC. The variable domain in full, completed from reference TRBV7-2 and TRBJ2-5, reads GAGVSQSPSNKVTEKGKDVELRCDPISGHTALYWYRQSLGQGLEFLIYFQGNSAPDKSGLPSDRFSAERTGGSVSTLTIQRTQQEDSAVYLCASSPEVVKVTQYFGPGTRLLVL.

This clone was detected only a few times. J is TRBJ2-6 and V is TRBV7-9; no definite D call. The CDR3 has 17 amino acids. V lost 0 bases to trimming and J lost 0 bases, with 9 bases between them. From germline, CDR1 is SEHNR and CDR2 FQNEAQ (reference sequence). The CDR3 DNA sequence: TGTGCCAGCAGCTTAGCCGCCTGGGACTCTGGGGCCAACGTCCTGACTTTC. Translation gives CASSLAAWDSGANVLTF.

Details on this clone: The sample contains more than one DNA sequence encoding this CDR3. The V and J genes are TRBV7-2 and TRBJ1-6, with a weak D call TRBD1 (6 bases). Germline loops: CDR1 SGHTA, CDR2 FQGNSA. CDR3 length: 15 amino acids. Trimming removed 0 bases at V and 13 bases at J, with 16 bases between. The CDR3 region has the DNA TGTGCCAGCAGCTTAGCCCAGGGGATCAGCTCGCCCCTCCACTTT. It specifies CASSLAQGISSPLHF.

The V and J genes are TRBV6-6 and TRBJ2-5; no clear D gene. TRBJ2-7 explains the end of the DNA better; the J call may be wrong. The CDR3 totals 14 residues. CDR1 and CDR2 from the germline V gene are MNHNY and SVGAGI (reference sequence). The CDR3 reads CASSYPSNKYEQYF. Here the CDR3 DNA reads TGTGCCAGCAGTTACCCCAGCAATAAGTACGAGCAGTACTTC.

J is TRBJ2-5 and V is TRBV4-1; no firm D call. The DNA end is a closer match to TRBJ2-7, so the J assignment may be wrong. CDR1 is MGHRA and CDR2 is YSYEKL in the germline V gene. This CDR3 has 13 amino acids. The CDR3, as DNA: TGCGCCAGCAGCCACTTATTCTCCTACGAGCAGTACTTC. Residues: CASSHLFSYEQYF.

The chain employs TRBV28 and TRBJ2-2; TRBD2 matches 13 bases. The CDR3 totals 20 residues. V was pared by 6 bases and J by 7 bases, with 20 bases of the junction left unmatched. Germline V gene data show CDR1 as MDHEN and CDR2 as SYDVKM. The CDR3 here is CASRPTLPGLAGPGNGELFF. Here the CDR3 DNA reads TGTGCCAGCAGGCCGACATTACCGGGACTAGCGGGACCCGGGAACGGGGAGCTGTTTTTT.

The genes are TRBV7-6 and TRBJ2-7; tentatively, D is TRBD2 (6 bases). CDR3 length equals 15 residues. V was clipped by 3 bases and J by 5 bases, with 17 bases between them. The germline V gene has CDR1 SGHVS and CDR2 FNYEAQ. The CDR3, as DNA: TGTGCCAGCAGCTTCCACGGGAGCCATTCCCACGAGCAGTACTTC. Translated: CASSFHGSHSHEQYF.